The source of this TCR beta chain is a study of T cell changes during pregnancy in multiple sclerosis. Generated by immunoSEQ multiplex PCR, the TCRdb table keeps only in-frame clones and is missing some. The data hold 60,000 to 70,000 clones, with 90% to 95% observed a single time. This CDR3 is built from 14 residues. Trimming took off 4 bases at V and 8 bases at J, with 14 bases between the two ends. The germline V gene encodes CDR1 SNHLY and CDR2 FYNNEI. The receptor comes from a female donor with multiple sclerosis, enrolled in a pregnancy study. The sequences come from peripheral blood, collected in the second trimester of pregnancy. V usage is TRBV2 and J usage is TRBJ1-4; D possibly corresponds to TRBD1 (5 bases). The CDR3 spells CASSGTDNLEKLFF. For the CDR3, the DNA is TGTGCCAGCAGTGGGACGGACAACTTGGAAAAACTGTTTTTT.